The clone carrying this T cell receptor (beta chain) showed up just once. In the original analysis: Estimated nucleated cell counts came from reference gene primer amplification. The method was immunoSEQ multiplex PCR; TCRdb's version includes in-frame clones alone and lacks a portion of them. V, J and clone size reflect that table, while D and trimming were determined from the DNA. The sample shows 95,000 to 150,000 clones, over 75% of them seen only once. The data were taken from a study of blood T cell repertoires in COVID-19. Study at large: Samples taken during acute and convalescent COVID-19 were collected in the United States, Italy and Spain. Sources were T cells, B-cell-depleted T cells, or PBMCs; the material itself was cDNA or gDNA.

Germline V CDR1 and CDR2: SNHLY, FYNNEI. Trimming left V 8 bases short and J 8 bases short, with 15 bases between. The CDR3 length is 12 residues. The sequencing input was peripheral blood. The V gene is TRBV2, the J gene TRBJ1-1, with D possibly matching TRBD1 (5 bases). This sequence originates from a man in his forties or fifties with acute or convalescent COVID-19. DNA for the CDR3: TGTGCCAGCGGGCAGGGAGGGCCAGAAGCTTTCTTT. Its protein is CASGQGGPEAFF.